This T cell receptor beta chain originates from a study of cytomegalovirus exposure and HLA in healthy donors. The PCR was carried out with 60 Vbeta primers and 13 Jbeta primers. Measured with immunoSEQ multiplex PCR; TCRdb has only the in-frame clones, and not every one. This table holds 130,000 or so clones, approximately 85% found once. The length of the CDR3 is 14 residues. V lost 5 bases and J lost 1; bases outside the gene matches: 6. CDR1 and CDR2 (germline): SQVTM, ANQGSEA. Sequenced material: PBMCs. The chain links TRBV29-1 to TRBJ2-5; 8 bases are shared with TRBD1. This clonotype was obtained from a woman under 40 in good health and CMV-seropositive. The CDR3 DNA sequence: TGCAGCGTTCGAATCGGGACAGGCCAAGAGACCCAGTACTTC. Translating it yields CSVRIGTGQETQYF.